In its sample, the clone carrying this TCR beta chain was seen a few times. Its target is not known. Germline V gene data show CDR1 as LNHDA and CDR2 as SQIVND (reference sequence). V was cut by 1 base and J by 7 bases, with 20 bases left in between. The CDR3 is 17 amino acids. This record belongs to a study of T cell repertoires in cytomegalovirus infection. Study summary: Researchers turned to recently identified HLA-C-restricted CMV epitopes as well as well-studied HLA-B-restricted ones. Based on public TCR beta signatures, there were indications of CMV infection and of a matching HLA type.

TCRdb reanalysed the reads using MiXCR and keeps one entry per CDR3 protein. The table lists a few hundred thousand distinct CDR3 sequences, approximately 40% of them singletons. This TCR was recovered from a human donor in good health (CMV status not recorded). Some clones in this sample may be carry-over from other donors' samples. This sample comprised cultured PBMCs, obtained from culture after CMV antigen stimulation. The rearrangement links TRBV19 to TRBJ1-5; maybe TRBD1 (5 bases). CDR3 amino acids: CASSIVVGLGVAQPQHF. CDR3 DNA sequence: TGTGCCAGTAGTATAGTAGTCGGATTAGGGGTTGCGCAGCCCCAGCATTTT.